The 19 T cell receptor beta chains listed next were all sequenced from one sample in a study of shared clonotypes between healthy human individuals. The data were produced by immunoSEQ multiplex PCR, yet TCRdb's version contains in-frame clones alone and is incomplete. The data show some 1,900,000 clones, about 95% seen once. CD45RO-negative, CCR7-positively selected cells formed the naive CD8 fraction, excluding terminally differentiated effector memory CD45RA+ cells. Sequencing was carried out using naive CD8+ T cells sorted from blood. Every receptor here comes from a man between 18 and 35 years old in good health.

The CDR3 sequence is CASSQITPDRGFSGANVLTF. CDR3 nucleotides: TGCGCCAGCAGCCAAATTACCCCGGACAGGGGTTTTTCTGGGGCCAACGTCCTGACTTTC. The rearrangement links TRBV4-3 to TRBJ2-6, with TRBD1 matching 9 bases. V lost 2 bases, J lost 1 base, and 12 bases stayed unmatched. CDR1 and CDR2 from the germline V gene are LGHNA and YSLEER. The CDR3 contains 20 residues.

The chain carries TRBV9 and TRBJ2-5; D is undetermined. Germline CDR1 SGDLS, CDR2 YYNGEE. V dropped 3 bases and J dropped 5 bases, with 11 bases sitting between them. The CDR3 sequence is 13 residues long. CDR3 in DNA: TGTGCCAGCAGCGGTGACGACTCGGAGACCCAGTACTTC. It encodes CASSGDDSETQYF.

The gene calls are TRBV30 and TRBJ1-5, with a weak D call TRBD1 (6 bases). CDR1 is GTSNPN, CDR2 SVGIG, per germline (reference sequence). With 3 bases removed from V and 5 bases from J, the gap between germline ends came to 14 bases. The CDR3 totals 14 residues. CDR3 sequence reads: CAWRDPGHYQPQHF. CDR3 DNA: TGTGCCTGGAGAGACCCGGGACATTATCAGCCCCAGCATTTT.

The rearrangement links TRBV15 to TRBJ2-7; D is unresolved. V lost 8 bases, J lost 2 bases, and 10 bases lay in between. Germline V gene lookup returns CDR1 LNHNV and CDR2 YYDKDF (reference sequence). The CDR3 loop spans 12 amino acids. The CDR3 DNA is TGTGCCACCGGTCACAGCCCCTACGAGCAGTACTTC. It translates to CATGHSPYEQYF.

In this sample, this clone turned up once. The CDR3 reads CASSNPARTVETQYF. Here the CDR3 DNA reads TGTGCCAGCAGCAACCCCGCCCGGACTGTAGAGACCCAGTACTTC. This chain connects TRBV7-9 to TRBJ2-5, with D maybe TRBD2 (5 bases). This CDR3 region has 15 residues. Germline values: CDR1 SEHNR, CDR2 FQNEAQ (reference sequence). V dropped 5 bases and J dropped 4 bases, with 17 bases sitting between them.

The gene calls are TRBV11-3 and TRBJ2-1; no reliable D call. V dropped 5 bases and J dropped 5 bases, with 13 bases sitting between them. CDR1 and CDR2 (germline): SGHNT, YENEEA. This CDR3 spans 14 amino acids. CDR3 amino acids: CASSLRPKNNEQFF. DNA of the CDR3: TGTGCCAGCAGCCTTCGACCGAAAAACAATGAGCAGTTCTTC.

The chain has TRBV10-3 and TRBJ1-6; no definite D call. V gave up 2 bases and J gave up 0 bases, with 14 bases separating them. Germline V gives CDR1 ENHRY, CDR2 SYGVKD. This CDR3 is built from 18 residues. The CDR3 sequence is CAISEIGTSSSYNSPLHF. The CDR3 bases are TGTGCCATCAGTGAGATTGGCACGTCGAGCTCCTATAATTCACCCCTCCACTTT.

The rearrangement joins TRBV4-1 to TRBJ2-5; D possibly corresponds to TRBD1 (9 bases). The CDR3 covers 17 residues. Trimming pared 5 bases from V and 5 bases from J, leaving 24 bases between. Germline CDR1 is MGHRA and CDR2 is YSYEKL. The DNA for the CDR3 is TGCGCCAGCAGCGACAGGGGGGGTCCCGGGACTAGGGAGACCCAGTACTTC. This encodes CASSDRGGPGTRETQYF.

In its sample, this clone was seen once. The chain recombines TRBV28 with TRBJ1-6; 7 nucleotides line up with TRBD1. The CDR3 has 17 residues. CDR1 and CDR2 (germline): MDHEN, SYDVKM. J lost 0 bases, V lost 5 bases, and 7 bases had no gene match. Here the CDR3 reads CASSPTGESSYNSPLHF. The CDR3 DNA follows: TGTGCCAGCAGTCCCACAGGGGAAAGCTCCTATAATTCACCCCTCCACTTT.

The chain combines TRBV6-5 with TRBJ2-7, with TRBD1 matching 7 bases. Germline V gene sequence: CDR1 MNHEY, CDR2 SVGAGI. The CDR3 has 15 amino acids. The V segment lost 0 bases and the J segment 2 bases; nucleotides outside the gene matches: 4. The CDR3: CASSYSTTGPYEQYF. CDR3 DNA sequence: TGTGCCAGCAGTTACTCAACGACAGGGCCCTACGAGCAGTACTTC.

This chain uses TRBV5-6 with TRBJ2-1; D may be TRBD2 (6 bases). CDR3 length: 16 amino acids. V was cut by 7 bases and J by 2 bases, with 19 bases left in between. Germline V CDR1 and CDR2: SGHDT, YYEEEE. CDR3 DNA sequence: TGTGCCAGCCACCTTGGGGGGTGGCAGACCTACAATGAGCAGTTCTTC. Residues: CASHLGGWQTYNEQFF.

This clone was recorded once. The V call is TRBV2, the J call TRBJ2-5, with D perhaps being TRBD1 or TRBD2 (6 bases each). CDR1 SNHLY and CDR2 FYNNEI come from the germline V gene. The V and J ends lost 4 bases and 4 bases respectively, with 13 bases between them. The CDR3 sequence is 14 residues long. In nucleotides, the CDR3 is TGTGCCAGCAGTGTTCGGGGGCCAGGAGAGACCCAGTACTTC. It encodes CASSVRGPGETQYF. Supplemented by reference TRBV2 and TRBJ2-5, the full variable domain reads EPEVTQTPSHQVTQMGQEVILRCVPISNHLYFYWYRQILGQKVEFLVSFYNNEISEKSEIFDDQFSVERPDGSNFTLKIRSTKLEDSAMYFCASSVRGPGETQYFGPGTRLLVL.

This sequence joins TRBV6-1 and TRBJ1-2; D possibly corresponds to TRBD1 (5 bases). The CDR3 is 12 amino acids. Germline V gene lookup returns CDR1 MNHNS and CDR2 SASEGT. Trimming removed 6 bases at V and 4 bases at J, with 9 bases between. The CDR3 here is CASRDDSYGYTF. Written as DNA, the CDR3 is TGTGCCAGCAGGGACGACAGCTATGGCTACACCTTC.

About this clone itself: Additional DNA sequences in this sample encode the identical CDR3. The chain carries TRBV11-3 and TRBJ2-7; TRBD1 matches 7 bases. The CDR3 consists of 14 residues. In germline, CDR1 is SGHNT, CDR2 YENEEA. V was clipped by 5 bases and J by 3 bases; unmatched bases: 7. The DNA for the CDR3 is TGTGCCAGCAGCCCCCGGGACAGAGACTACGAGCAGTACTTC. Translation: CASSPRDRDYEQYF.

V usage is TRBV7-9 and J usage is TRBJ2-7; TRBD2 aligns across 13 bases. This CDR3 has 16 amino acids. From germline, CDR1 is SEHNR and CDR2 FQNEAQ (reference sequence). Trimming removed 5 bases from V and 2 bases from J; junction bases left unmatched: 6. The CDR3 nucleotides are TGTGCCAGCAGCCCCAGACTAGCGGGGGGTACCTACGAGCAGTACTTC. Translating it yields CASSPRLAGGTYEQYF.

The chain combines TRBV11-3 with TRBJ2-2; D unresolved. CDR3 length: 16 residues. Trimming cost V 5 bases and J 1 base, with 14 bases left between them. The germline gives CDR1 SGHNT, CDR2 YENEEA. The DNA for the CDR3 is TGTGCCAGCAGCCCTCGAGGCAGCGTGAACACCGGGGAGCTGTTTTTT. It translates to CASSPRGSVNTGELFF. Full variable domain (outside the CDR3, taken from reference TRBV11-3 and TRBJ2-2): EAGVVQSPRYKIIEKKQPVAFWCNPISGHNTLYWYLQNLGQGPELLIRYENEEAVDDSQLPKDRFSAERLKGVDSTLKIQPAELGDSAVYLCASSPRGSVNTGELFFGEGSRLTVL.

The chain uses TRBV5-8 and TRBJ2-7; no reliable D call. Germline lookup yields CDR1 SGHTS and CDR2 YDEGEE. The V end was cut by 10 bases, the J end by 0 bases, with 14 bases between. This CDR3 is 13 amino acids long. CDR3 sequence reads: CADRGPASYEQYF. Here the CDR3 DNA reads TGTGCCGACCGTGGGCCCGCCTCCTACGAGCAGTACTTC.

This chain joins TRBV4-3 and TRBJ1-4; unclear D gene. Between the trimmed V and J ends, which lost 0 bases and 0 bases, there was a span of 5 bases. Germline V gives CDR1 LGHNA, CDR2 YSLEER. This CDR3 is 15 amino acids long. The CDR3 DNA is TGCGCCAGCAGCCAAGAGTGGACAACTAATGAAAAACTGTTTTTT. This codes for CASSQEWTTNEKLFF.

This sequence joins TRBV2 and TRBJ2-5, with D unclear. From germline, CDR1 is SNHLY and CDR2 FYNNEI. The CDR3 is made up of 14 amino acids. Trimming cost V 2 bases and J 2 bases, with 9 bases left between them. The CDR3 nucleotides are TGTGCCAGCAGTGAATGGGCGGAACAAGAGACCCAGTACTTC. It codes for CASSEWAEQETQYF.